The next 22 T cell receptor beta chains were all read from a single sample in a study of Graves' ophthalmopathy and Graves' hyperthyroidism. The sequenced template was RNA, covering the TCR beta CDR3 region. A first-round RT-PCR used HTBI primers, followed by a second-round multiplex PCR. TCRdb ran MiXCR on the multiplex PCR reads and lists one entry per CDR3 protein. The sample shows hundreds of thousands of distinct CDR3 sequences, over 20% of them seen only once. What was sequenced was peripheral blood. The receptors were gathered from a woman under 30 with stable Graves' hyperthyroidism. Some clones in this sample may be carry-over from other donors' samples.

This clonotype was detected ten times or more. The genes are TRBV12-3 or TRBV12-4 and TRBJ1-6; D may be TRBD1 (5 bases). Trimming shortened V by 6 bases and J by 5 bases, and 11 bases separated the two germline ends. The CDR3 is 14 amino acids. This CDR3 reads CASSSGGNNSPLHF. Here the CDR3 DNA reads TGTGCCAGCAGCTCGGGGGGTAATAATTCACCCCTCCACTTT.

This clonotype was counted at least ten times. The CDR3 loop reads CASSYGARGDGYTF. CDR3 coding DNA: TGTGCCAGCAGTTACGGGGCCAGGGGGGACGGCTACACCTTC. This chain links TRBV6-5 with TRBJ1-2, with TRBD1 matching 7 bases. The trim removed 2 bases at V and 8 bases at J, leaving 8 bases unmatched. This CDR3 is 14 amino acids long. Germline CDR1 MNHEY, CDR2 SVGAGI.

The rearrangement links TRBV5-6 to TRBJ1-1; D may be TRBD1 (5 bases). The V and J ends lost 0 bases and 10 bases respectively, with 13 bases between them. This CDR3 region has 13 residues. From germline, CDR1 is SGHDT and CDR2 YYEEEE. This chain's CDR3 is CASSLAEGAGAFF. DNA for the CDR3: TGTGCCAGCAGCTTGGCCGAAGGGGCGGGAGCTTTCTTT.

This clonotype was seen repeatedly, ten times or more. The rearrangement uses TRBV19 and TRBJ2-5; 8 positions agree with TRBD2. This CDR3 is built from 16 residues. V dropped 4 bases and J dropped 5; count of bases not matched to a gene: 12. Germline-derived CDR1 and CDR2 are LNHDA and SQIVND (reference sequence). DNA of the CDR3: TGTGCCAGTAGTACGTCTCGGCGGGGGGCGGGGGAGACCCAGTACTTC. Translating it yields CASSTSRRGAGETQYF.

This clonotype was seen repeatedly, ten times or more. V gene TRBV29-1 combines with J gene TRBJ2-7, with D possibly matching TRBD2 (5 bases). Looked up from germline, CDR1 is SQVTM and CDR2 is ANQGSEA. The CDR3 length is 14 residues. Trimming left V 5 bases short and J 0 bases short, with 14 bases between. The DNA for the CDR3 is TGCAGCGTTAGGGAGTCCCAAAGCTCCTACGAGCAGTACTTC. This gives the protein CSVRESQSSYEQYF.

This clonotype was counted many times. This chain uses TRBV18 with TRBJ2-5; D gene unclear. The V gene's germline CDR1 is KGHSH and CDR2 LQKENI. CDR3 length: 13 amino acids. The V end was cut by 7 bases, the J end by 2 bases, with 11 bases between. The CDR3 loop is CASFRAAQETQYF. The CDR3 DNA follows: TGTGCCAGCTTCCGGGCAGCACAAGAGACCCAGTACTTC.

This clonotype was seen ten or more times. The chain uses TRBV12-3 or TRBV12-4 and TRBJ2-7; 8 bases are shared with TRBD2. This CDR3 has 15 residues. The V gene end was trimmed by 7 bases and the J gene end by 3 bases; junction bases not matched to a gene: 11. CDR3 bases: TGTGCCAGCACCCGGGAGGGCCAGGGGCTCTACGAGCAGTACTTC. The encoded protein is CASTREGQGLYEQYF.

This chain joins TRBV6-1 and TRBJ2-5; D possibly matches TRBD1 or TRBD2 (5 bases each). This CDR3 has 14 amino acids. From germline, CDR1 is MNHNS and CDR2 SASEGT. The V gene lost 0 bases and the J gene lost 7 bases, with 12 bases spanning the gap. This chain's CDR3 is CASSEAAQRGTQYF. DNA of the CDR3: TGTGCCAGCAGTGAAGCGGCACAGAGGGGGACCCAGTACTTC.

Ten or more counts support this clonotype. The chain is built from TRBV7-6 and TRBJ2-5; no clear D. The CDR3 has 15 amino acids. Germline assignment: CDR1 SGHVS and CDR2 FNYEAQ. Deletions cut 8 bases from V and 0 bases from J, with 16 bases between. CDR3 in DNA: TGTGCCAGCGGCAAGGGTCGCGGATACCAAGAGACCCAGTACTTC. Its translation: CASGKGRGYQETQYF.

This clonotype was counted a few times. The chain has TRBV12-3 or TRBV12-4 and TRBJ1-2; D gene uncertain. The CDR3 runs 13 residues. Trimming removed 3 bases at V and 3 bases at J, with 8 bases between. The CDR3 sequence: CASSFRAYYGYTF. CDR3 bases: TGTGCCAGCAGTTTTAGAGCTTACTATGGCTACACCTTC.

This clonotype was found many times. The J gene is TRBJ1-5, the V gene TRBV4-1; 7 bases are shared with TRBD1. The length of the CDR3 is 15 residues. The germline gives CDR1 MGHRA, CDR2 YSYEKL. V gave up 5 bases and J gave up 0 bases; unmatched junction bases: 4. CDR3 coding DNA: TGCGCCAGCAGCTCAGGGGGATATAGCAATCAGCCCCAGCATTTT. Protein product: CASSSGGYSNQPQHF.

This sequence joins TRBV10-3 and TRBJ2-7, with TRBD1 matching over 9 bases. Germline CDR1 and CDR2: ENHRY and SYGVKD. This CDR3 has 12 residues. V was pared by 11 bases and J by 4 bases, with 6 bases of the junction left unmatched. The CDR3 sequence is CASGQGIYEQYF. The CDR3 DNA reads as TGTGCCTCCGGACAGGGGATTTACGAGCAGTACTTC.

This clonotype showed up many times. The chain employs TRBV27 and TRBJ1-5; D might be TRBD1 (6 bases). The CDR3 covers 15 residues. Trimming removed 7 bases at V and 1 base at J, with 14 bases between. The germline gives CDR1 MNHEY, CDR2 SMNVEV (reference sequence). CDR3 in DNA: TGTGCCAGCAAAAAAAGTGGACAGAGCAATCAGCCCCAGCATTTT. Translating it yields CASKKSGQSNQPQHF.

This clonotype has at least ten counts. The CDR3 reads CASSSTGHPATYEQYF. In nucleotides, the CDR3 is TGTGCCAGCAGTAGCACGGGACACCCGGCAACCTACGAGCAGTACTTC. This chain uses TRBV28 with TRBJ2-7; weak D call: TRBD1 (6 bases). The germline V and J ends were trimmed by 5 bases and 2 bases, with 19 bases remaining between them. This CDR3 is built from 16 residues. Germline loops: CDR1 MDHEN, CDR2 SYDVKM.

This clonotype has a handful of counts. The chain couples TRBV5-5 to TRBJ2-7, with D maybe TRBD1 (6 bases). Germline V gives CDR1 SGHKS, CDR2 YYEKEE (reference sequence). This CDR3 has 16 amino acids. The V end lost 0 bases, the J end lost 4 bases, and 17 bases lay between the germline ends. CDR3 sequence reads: CASSLGQPGQRYEQYF. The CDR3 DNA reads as TGTGCCAGCAGCTTGGGGCAACCGGGACAAAGATACGAGCAGTACTTC. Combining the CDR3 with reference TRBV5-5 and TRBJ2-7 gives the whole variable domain DAGVTQSPTHLIKTRGQQVTLRCSPISGHKSVSWYQQVLGQGPQFIFQYYEKEERGRGNFPDRFSARQFPNYSSELNVNALLLGDSALYLCASSLGQPGQRYEQYFGPGTRLTVT.

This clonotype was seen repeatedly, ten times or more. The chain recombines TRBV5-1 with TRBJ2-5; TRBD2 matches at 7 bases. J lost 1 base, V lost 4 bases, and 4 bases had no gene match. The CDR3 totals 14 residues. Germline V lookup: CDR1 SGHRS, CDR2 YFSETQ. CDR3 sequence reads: CASSETSSQETQYF. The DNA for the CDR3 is TGCGCCAGCAGCGAGACTAGCTCCCAAGAGACCCAGTACTTC.

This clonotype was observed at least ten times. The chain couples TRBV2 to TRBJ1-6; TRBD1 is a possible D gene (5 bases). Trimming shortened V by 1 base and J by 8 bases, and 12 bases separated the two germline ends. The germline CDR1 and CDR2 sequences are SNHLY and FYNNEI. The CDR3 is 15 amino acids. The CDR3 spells CASSEGQPIYSPLHF. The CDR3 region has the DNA TGTGCCAGCAGTGAAGGACAGCCGATTTATTCACCCCTCCACTTT.

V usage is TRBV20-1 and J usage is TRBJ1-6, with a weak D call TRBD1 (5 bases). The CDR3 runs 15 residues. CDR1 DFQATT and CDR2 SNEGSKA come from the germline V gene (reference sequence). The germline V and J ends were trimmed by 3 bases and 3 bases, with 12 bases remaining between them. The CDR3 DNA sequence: TGCAGTGCTAGGGAGACAGAAGTCTATAATTCACCCCTCCACTTT. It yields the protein CSARETEVYNSPLHF.

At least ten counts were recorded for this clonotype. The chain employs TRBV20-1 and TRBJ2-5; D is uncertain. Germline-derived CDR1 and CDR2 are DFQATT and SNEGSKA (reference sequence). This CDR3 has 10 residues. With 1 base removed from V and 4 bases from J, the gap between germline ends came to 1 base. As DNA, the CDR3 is TGCAGTGCTAGAGGAGAGACCCAGTACTTC. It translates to CSARGETQYF.

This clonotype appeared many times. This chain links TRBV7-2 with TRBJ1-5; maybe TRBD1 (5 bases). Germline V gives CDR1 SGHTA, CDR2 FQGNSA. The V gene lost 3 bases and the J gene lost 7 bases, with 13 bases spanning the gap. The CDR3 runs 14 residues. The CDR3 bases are TGTGCCAGCAGCTTTGCCCGGGCAGGGCAGCCCCAGCATTTT. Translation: CASSFARAGQPQHF.

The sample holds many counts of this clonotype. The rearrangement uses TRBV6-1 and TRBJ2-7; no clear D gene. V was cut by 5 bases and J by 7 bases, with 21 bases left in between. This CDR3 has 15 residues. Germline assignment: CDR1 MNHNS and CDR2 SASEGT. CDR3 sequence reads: CASSLVGNARWEQYF. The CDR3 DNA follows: TGTGCCAGCAGTCTGGTGGGTAACGCCCGCTGGGAGCAGTACTTC.

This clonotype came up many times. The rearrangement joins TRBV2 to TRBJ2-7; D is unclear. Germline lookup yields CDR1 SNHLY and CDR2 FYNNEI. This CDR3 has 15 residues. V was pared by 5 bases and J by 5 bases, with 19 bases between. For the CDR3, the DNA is TGTGCCAGCAGTCCCCGGAAGGTCGGAATCCACGAGCAGTACTTC. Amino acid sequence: CASSPRKVGIHEQYF.